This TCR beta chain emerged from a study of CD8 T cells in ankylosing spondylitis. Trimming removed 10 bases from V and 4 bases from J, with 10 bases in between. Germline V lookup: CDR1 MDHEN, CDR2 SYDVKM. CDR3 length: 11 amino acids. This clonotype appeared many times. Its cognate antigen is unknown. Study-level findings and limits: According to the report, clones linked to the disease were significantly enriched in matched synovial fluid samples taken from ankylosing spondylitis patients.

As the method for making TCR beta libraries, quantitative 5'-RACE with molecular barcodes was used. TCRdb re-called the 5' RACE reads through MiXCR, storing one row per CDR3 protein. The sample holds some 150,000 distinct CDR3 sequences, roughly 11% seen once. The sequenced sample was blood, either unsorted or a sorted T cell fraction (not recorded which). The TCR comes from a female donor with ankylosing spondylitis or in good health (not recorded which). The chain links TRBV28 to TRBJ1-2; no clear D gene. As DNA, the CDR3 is TGTGCCACCGGGGTCACCTATGGCTACACCTTC. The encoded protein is CATGVTYGYTF.